The clone carrying this TCR beta chain was recorded only once. Antigen specificity is unknown. The data were taken from a study of graft-versus-host responses after intestinal transplantation. Across the study: Isolated intestinal, liver-intestinal, or multivisceral transplants were what recipients had. Induction with anti-thymocyte globulin, then tacrolimus and steroids for roughly 3 years, was given to all recipients. Notes on the study in general: Detection of GvH clones occurred in recipient marrow, and some had their first appearance in ileum or blood.

The assay was immunoSEQ multiplex PCR, and TCRdb's table has in-frame clones only and misses some. The sample shows over 65,000 clones, around 92% of them seen only once. The CDR3 totals 15 residues. Germline CDR1 reads LNHDA; CDR2 reads SQIVND (reference sequence). Material: PBMCs, obtained 98 days after intestinal transplantation. The clonotype originates from a human patient who received an intestinal transplant, so some T cells may come from the graft donor. V is TRBV19 and J is TRBJ2-5, with D possibly TRBD1 on 5 matching bases. TRBJ2-7 explains the end of the DNA better; the J call may be wrong. CDR3 nucleotides: TGTGCCAGTAGTATATCGCAGGGCCCCCCCTACGAGCAGTACTTC. Its protein product is CASSISQGPPYEQYF.